These 22 T cell receptor beta chains share one sample of origin, sequenced in a study of blood T cell repertoires in COVID-19. Clones were read by immunoSEQ multiplex PCR, and TCRdb kept only the in-frame ones, dropping some. This table has around 150,000 clones, 80% to 85% appearing once. Material: peripheral blood. These receptors were obtained from a woman of 80 years or more with active or convalescent COVID-19.

The V and J genes are TRBV5-6 and TRBJ1-2, with TRBD1 matching over 7 bases. Looked up from germline, CDR1 is SGHDT and CDR2 is YYEEEE. The V and J ends lost 2 bases and 8 bases, in that order; junction bases with no gene match: 6. This CDR3 has 13 residues. The CDR3 DNA is TGTGCCAGCAGCTTACAGGGGCCGGACGGCTACACCTTC. The encoded protein is CASSLQGPDGYTF.

The CDR3 loop reads CAGGPVASVSYEQYF. CDR3 DNA sequence: TGTGCCGGGGGACCGGTGGCTAGCGTCTCCTACGAGCAGTACTTC. The J gene is TRBJ2-7, the V gene TRBV2; maybe TRBD2 (6 bases). Trimming stripped 11 bases from V and 0 bases from J, with 20 bases between. Germline V gives CDR1 SNHLY, CDR2 FYNNEI. The CDR3 runs to 15 residues.

V gene TRBV18 combines with J gene TRBJ2-3, with D unresolved. CDR3 size: 16 residues. CDR1 and CDR2 (germline): KGHSH, LQKENI. With 3 bases removed from V and 0 bases from J, the gap between germline ends came to 13 bases. CDR3 bases: TGTGCCAGCTCACCCTCTTACAGCCTGAGCACAGATACGCAGTATTTT. Amino acids: CASSPSYSLSTDTQYF.

This clone was detected many times. The chain uses TRBV18 and TRBJ2-7; D may be TRBD2 (5 bases). The CDR3 has 12 amino acids. The germline V gene encodes CDR1 KGHSH and CDR2 LQKENI. V lost 6 bases and J lost 7, with 13 bases in between. The CDR3 nucleotides read TGTGCCAGCTCTCCCGGGGTCTCGGAGCAGTACTTC. This encodes CASSPGVSEQYF.

This rearrangement joins TRBV5-1 to TRBJ2-7; 15 bases match TRBD2. Germline assignment: CDR1 SGHRS and CDR2 YFSETQ. V gave up 3 bases and J gave up 3 bases; unmatched junction bases: 10. The CDR3 contains 18 residues. The DNA of the CDR3 is TGCGCCAGCAGCTGGGGGACTAGCGGGGGGTCCCCATACTACGAGCAGTACTTC. Residues: CASSWGTSGGSPYYEQYF.

This clone was detected only a few times. The rearrangement joins TRBV6-5 to TRBJ1-2; 8 bases fit TRBD1. CDR3 length: 15 amino acids. J lost 6 bases, V lost 5 bases, and 11 bases had no gene match. CDR1 MNHEY and CDR2 SVGAGI come from the germline V gene. The CDR3 DNA reads TGTGCCAGCAGTCCCGCCTCCAGGACAGGGCATGGCTACACCTTC. Protein product: CASSPASRTGHGYTF.

The rearrangement joins TRBV9 to TRBJ1-1; D not certain. CDR1 SGDLS and CDR2 YYNGEE come from the germline V gene. Between the trimmed V and J ends, which lost 0 bases and 4 bases, there was a span of 7 bases. The CDR3 length is 13 residues. CDR3 bases: TGTGCCAGCAGCGTAGAGGCGGCCACTGAAGCTTTCTTT. Amino acid sequence: CASSVEAATEAFF. The whole variable domain, remainder taken from reference TRBV9 and TRBJ1-1, is DSGVTQTPKHLITATGQRVTLRCSPRSGDLSVYWYQQSLDQGLQFLIQYYNGEERAKGNILERFSAQQFPDLHSELNLSSLELGDSALYFCASSVEAATEAFFGQGTRLTVV.

CDR3 sequence reads: CASSAPGLAVYEQYF. For the CDR3, the DNA is TGCGCCAGCAGTGCGCCGGGACTAGCCGTTTACGAGCAGTACTTC. V gene TRBV10-2 combines with J gene TRBJ2-7; 9 nucleotides agree with TRBD2. V was clipped by 4 bases and J by 4 bases; unmatched bases: 8. The CDR3 covers 15 residues. Germline lookup yields CDR1 WSHSY and CDR2 SAAADI.

This chain joins TRBV6-6 and TRBJ1-1; 7 bases map to TRBD1. With V trimmed by 7 bases and J by 7 bases, 12 bases remained unmatched. The CDR3 consists of 14 residues. Germline loops: CDR1 MNHNY, CDR2 SVGAGI (reference sequence). The CDR3 sequence is CASTSGQEIFEAFF. In DNA form, the CDR3 reads TGTGCCAGCACCTCAGGACAGGAGATATTTGAAGCTTTCTTT.

This clone was counted a single time. V is TRBV19 and J is TRBJ1-2; weak D call: TRBD1 (6 bases). The CDR3 runs to 14 residues. Germline CDR1 and CDR2: LNHDA and SQIVND (reference sequence). The V gene lost 4 bases and the J gene lost 0 bases, with 9 bases spanning the gap. CDR3 nucleotides: TGTGCCAGTAGTAGGGACATGCCTAACTATGGCTACACCTTC. Residues: CASSRDMPNYGYTF.

This clone has just one count. The chain carries TRBV10-1 and TRBJ1-1, with D maybe TRBD1 (6 bases). V was shortened by 5 bases and J by 5 bases, with 15 bases between the two germline ends. The CDR3 loop spans 14 amino acids. Germline CDR1 and CDR2: WNHNN and SYGVQD (reference sequence). The CDR3 bases are TGCGCCAGCAGTCAAGGCTACAGGGTTACTGAAGCTTTCTTT. Its protein is CASSQGYRVTEAFF.

The V gene is TRBV4-2, the J gene TRBJ2-3; 12 nucleotides agree with TRBD2. V was pared by 3 bases and J by 3 bases, with 7 bases of the junction left unmatched. CDR1 is LGHNA and CDR2 is YNFKEQ in the germline V gene. This CDR3 comprises 17 residues. The CDR3 sequence: CASSQASGGDWTDTQYF. Here the CDR3 DNA reads TGTGCCAGCAGCCAGGCTAGCGGGGGGGATTGGACAGATACGCAGTATTTT.

The gene calls are TRBV5-6 and TRBJ2-2; TRBD1 agrees at 8 bases. CDR1 SGHDT and CDR2 YYEEEE come from the germline V gene. This CDR3 has 17 amino acids. V was clipped by 3 bases and J by 6 bases; unmatched bases: 13. CDR3: CASSWVGTGVVPGELFF. The CDR3 DNA reads as TGTGCCAGCAGCTGGGTCGGGACAGGCGTAGTTCCCGGGGAGCTGTTTTTT.

DNA for the CDR3: TGTGCCAGCAGCCTTACAGGGGGTGCCGTCCCCGGAGACTATGGCTACACCTTC. Residues: CASSLTGGAVPGDYGYTF. The V gene is TRBV3-1 (or the pseudogene TRBV3-2), the J gene TRBJ1-2; 8 nucleotides agree with TRBD1. The germline V gene encodes CDR1 LGHDT and CDR2 YNNKEL (reference sequence). The CDR3 consists of 18 residues. The junction had 16 bases not matched to a gene; V was cut back by 4 bases and J by 3 bases.

The genes are TRBV7-2 and TRBJ1-3; 7 bases align to TRBD1. Germline CDR1 and CDR2: SGHTA and FQGNSA. CDR3 length: 15 amino acids. V was clipped by 5 bases and J by 0 bases; unmatched bases: 4. CDR3 in amino acids: CASSRDSISGNTIYF. CDR3 in DNA: TGTGCCAGCAGCCGGGACAGCATCTCTGGAAACACCATATATTTT.

The chain recombines TRBV6-9 with TRBJ2-7; 7 bases are a match to TRBD1. There are 13 residues in the CDR3. The V and J ends lost 6 bases and 5 bases, in that order; junction bases with no gene match: 7. Germline loops: CDR1 MNHGY, CDR2 SVAAGI. The CDR3 region is CASSRGQSDEQYF. In DNA form, the CDR3 reads TGTGCCAGCAGCCGGGGACAGTCCGACGAGCAGTACTTC.

The chain carries TRBV9 and TRBJ1-1; TRBD1 agrees at 9 bases. From germline, CDR1 is SGDLS and CDR2 YYNGEE. The CDR3 has 15 residues. V lost 3 bases to trimming and J lost 0 bases; unmatched junction nucleotides: 3. The CDR3 DNA reads TGTGCCAGCAGCGCCCGACAGGGGGTGAACACTGAAGCTTTCTTT. This gives the protein CASSARQGVNTEAFF. Full variable domain (rest looked up from reference TRBV9 and TRBJ1-1): DSGVTQTPKHLITATGQRVTLRCSPRSGDLSVYWYQQSLDQGLQFLIQYYNGEERAKGNILERFSAQQFPDLHSELNLSSLELGDSALYFCASSARQGVNTEAFFGQGTRLTVV.

This clone has only one observation. This chain joins TRBV5-1 and TRBJ1-5, with D uncertain. Per germline, CDR1 SGHRS and CDR2 YFSETQ. The CDR3 consists of 14 residues. Trimming stripped 1 base from V and 2 bases from J, with 7 bases between. CDR3: CASSLTVGNQPQHF. The CDR3 nucleotides read TGCGCCAGCAGCTTGACAGTTGGCAATCAGCCCCAGCATTTT. Using reference TRBV5-1 and TRBJ1-5 for the parts outside the CDR3, the full variable domain is KAGVTQTPRYLIKTRGQQVTLSCSPISGHRSVSWYQQTPGQGLQFLFEYFSETQRNKGNFPGRFSGRQFSNSRSEMNVSTLELGDSALYLCASSLTVGNQPQHFGDGTRLSIL.

The CDR3 DNA is TGTGCCAGCAGTTACCCCATTTTGGCAGCGGGGGGGTGGAATGAGCAGTTCTTC. Translation gives CASSYPILAAGGWNEQFF. The chain links TRBV6-2 or TRBV6-3 to TRBJ2-1; 10 nucleotides line up with TRBD2. Germline V gives CDR1 MNHEY, CDR2 SVGEGT. The ends lost 2 bases at V and 7 bases at J; junction bases unmatched: 14. This CDR3 has 18 residues.

This rearrangement joins TRBV27 to TRBJ1-6, with 9 bases fitting TRBD1. Germline CDR1 and CDR2: MNHEY and SMNVEV (reference sequence). The junction had 1 base not matched to a gene; V was cut back by 6 bases and J by 7 bases. CDR3 size: 13 residues. CDR3 residues: CASRGQGNSPLHF. The CDR3 nucleotides read TGTGCCAGCAGAGGACAGGGGAATTCACCCCTCCACTTT.

This clone came up a few times. V and J are TRBV7-3 and TRBJ1-1; the match to TRBD1 covers 10 bases. The CDR3 is 18 residues long. Losses at the gene ends were 7 bases for V and 0 bases for J; bases not matched to a gene: 14. Germline V gene lookup returns CDR1 SGHTA and CDR2 FQGTGA. CDR3 amino acids: CASTQGTGERQLNTEAFF. DNA of the CDR3: TGTGCCAGCACCCAGGGGACAGGGGAGCGGCAGCTGAACACTGAAGCTTTCTTT.

The rearrangement links TRBV9 to TRBJ1-2; 7 bases match TRBD1. V shed 0 bases and J 8 bases; nucleotides not matched to a gene: 4. Germline assignment: CDR1 SGDLS and CDR2 YYNGEE. This CDR3 has 13 residues. CDR3 amino acids: CASSVEQGKGYTF. CDR3 sequence (DNA): TGTGCCAGCAGCGTAGAACAGGGGAAGGGCTACACCTTC.